This T cell receptor beta chain was recorded in a study of blood T cell repertoires in COVID-19. Study as a whole: Acute-phase and convalescent COVID-19 samples originated in the United States, Italy and Spain. PBMCs, B-cell-depleted T cells, or T cells provided the cDNA or gDNA that made up the material.

Followed longitudinally, the Seattle patients had been enrolled during active infection. This CDR3 is 13 amino acids long. CDR1 SGHAT and CDR2 FQNNGV come from the germline V gene. As for this clone: The junction departs from germline at one end; a sequencing error may be responsible.

As originally analysed: Scientists estimated how many nucleated cells there were by amplifying reference gene primers. Profiling relied on immunoSEQ multiplex PCR, and the TCRdb table lists in-frame clones only, not all of them. Clone size and the V and J calls come from that table; the DNA yielded D and trimming. Of some 200,000 clones in the sample, roughly four fifths were seen once. This chain links TRBV11-2 with TRBJ2-7; TRBD2 is a possible D gene (5 bases). Sequenced input: peripheral blood. This TCR derives from a woman older than 75 with COVID-19, enrolled during active disease. The DNA for the CDR3 is TGTGCCAGCAGCTTAGGGAGGCCACCTAAGGCGCACTTC. Encoded protein: CASSLGRPPKAHF. Variable domain in full (rest from reference TRBV11-2 and TRBJ2-7): EAGVAQSPRYKIIEKRQSVAFWCNPISGHATLYWYQQILGQGPKLLIQFQNNGVVDDSQLPKDRFSAERLKGVDSTLKIQPAKLEDSAVYLCASSLGRPPKAHFGPGTRLTVT.